This paragraph covers one T cell receptor (beta chain) sequence. The antigen is undetermined. A read error may be the cause here, since a much bigger clone is one base away. These data belong to a study of metastatic and nonmetastatic thyroid tumors. As for the study in general: For malignant and benign thyroid patients, tumor or nodule tissue and blood were the sources whose repertoires were compared. Whole-study results and caveats: Within blood and tumor, benign nodules reportedly had significantly lower TCR beta diversity than malignant thyroid tumors did.

V lost 5 bases and J lost 9, with 15 bases in between. Looked up from germline, CDR1 is SGDLS and CDR2 is YYNGEE. The CDR3 consists of 14 residues. TCRdb reassembled clones from the PCR reads with MiXCR. The sample comprises 30,000 to 45,000 clones, about 27% of which are singletons, and around 9.9% rests with the top ten. Before thyroid surgery, none of the patients had received any treatment. Input material: blood. The TCR sequence derives from a male donor with papillary thyroid cancer or a benign thyroid nodule (not recorded which). Some clones in this sample may be carry-over from other donors' samples. This chain links TRBV9 with TRBJ1-6, with D uncertain. The CDR3 protein is CASSQTWIGSPLHF. CDR3 DNA sequence: TGTGCCAGCAGTCAGACATGGATAGGTTCACCCCTCCACTTT.